Presented here are 4 T cell receptor beta chains from one specimen sequenced in a study of blood T cell repertoires in COVID-19. Profiled with immunoSEQ multiplex PCR; TCRdb holds only in-frame clones, not every one. This sample has about 670,000 clones, with more than 80% found just once. Material for sequencing was peripheral blood. The source is a woman aged 18 to 35 with acute or convalescent COVID-19.

This rearrangement joins TRBV6-2 or TRBV6-3 to TRBJ1-5, with TRBD1 as a possible D gene (6 bases). The CDR3 is 17 residues long. The V gene lost 2 bases and the J gene lost 0 bases, with 14 bases spanning the gap. The germline gives CDR1 MNHEY, CDR2 SVGEGT. Written as DNA, the CDR3 is TGTGCCAGCAGTTACGGGGGGGCAGGCCATAGCAATCAGCCCCAGCATTTT. Its protein is CASSYGGAGHSNQPQHF.

The chain couples TRBV28 to TRBJ1-4; weak D call: TRBD1 (6 bases). There are 14 residues in the CDR3. The germline V and J ends were trimmed by 6 bases and 6 bases, with 14 bases remaining between them. CDR1 MDHEN and CDR2 SYDVKM come from the germline V gene. The CDR3 here is CASRYLGAHEKLFF. The CDR3 bases are TGTGCCAGCAGGTACCTGGGGGCCCATGAAAAACTGTTTTTT.

Note on this clone: Other DNA sequences in the sample encode the same CDR3. This rearrangement joins TRBV11-3 to TRBJ2-1; the match to TRBD2 covers 11 bases. V was pared by 5 bases and J by 8 bases, with 5 bases of the junction left unmatched. The CDR3 consists of 14 residues. Per germline, CDR1 SGHNT and CDR2 YENEEA. CDR3 sequence: CASSPGTSGDEQFF. CDR3 bases: TGTGCCAGCAGCCCAGGGACTAGCGGCGATGAGCAGTTCTTC.

V usage is TRBV4-1 and J usage is TRBJ2-7, with 9 bases that match TRBD1. The CDR3 contains 14 residues. Germline lookup yields CDR1 MGHRA and CDR2 YSYEKL. V was pared by 3 bases and J by 3 bases, with 3 bases of the junction left unmatched. The CDR3 protein is CASSQTGGFYEQYF. In DNA, the CDR3 is TGCGCCAGCAGCCAGACAGGGGGGTTCTACGAGCAGTACTTC.